This record looks at one T cell receptor (beta chain) sequence and its context. CDR1 and CDR2 (germline): LNHNV, YYDKDF (reference sequence). J lost 7 bases, V lost 1 base, and 6 bases had no gene match. The CDR3 is 15 residues long. Primers: 60 Vbeta forward and 13 Jbeta reverse. Libraries were prepared by immunoSEQ multiplex PCR; TCRdb keeps only in-frame clonotypes and omits some of them. The sample shows around 120,000 clones, 75% to 85% of them seen only once. This entry comes from a study of cytomegalovirus exposure and HLA in healthy donors. The sample was PBMCs. The chain carries TRBV15 and TRBJ2-1, with 8 bases that match TRBD1. The TCR comes from a female donor in good health and CMV-seropositive. As DNA, the CDR3 is TGTGCCACCAGCAGAGCGCTGCAGGGGGCAAATGAGCAGTTCTTC. Protein product: CATSRALQGANEQFF.